This TCR beta chain was sequenced during a study of Graves' ophthalmopathy and Graves' hyperthyroidism. Germline lookup yields CDR1 SGDLS and CDR2 YYNGEE. V lost 1 base and J lost 6, with 16 bases in between. The CDR3 spans 16 residues. The TCR beta CDR3 regions underwent amplification from RNA transcripts. Amplification began with first-round RT-PCR using HTBI primers, then second-round multiplex PCR was performed. TCRdb used MiXCR to reprocess the multiplex PCR reads, holding one entry per CDR3 protein. The data hold approximately 1.2 million distinct CDR3 sequences, with about two fifths observed a single time.

The receptor's source is an adult man with Graves' hyperthyroidism. The sample taken for sequencing was peripheral blood or thyroid tissue (not recorded which). The rearrangement uses TRBV9 and TRBJ2-2; D tentatively fits TRBD1 or TRBD2 (5 bases each). The CDR3 sequence: CASSVLASEGSGELFF. CDR3 nucleotide sequence: TGTGCCAGCAGCGTACTCGCGAGCGAGGGGTCCGGGGAGCTGTTTTTT.